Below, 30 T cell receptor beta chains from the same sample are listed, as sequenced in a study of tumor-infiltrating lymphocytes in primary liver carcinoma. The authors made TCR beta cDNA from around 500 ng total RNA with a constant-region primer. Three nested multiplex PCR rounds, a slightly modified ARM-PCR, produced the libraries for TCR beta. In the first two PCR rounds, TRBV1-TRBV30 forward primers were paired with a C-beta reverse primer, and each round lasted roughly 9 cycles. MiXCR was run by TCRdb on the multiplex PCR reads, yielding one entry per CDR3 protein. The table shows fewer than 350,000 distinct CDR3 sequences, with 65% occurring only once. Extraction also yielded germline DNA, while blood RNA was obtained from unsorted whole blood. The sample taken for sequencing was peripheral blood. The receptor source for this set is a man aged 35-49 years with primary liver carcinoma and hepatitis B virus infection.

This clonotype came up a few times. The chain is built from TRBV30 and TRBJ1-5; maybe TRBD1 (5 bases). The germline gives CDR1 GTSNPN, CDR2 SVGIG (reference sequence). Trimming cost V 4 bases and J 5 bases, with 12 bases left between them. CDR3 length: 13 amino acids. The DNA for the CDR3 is TGTGCCTGGAATGTACAGGTAGATCAGCCCCAGCATTTT. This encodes CAWNVQVDQPQHF.

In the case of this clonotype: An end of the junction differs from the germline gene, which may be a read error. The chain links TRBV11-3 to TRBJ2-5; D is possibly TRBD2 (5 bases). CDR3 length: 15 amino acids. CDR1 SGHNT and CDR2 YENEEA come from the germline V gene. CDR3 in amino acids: CASGLYFSGQETQYF. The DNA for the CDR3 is TGTGCCAGCGGCTTATATTTCAGCGGACAAGAGACCCAGTACTTC.

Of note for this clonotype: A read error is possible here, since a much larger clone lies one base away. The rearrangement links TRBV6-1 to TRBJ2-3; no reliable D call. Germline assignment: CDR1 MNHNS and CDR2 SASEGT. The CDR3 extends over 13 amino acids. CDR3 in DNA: TGTACCAGCAGTGAACACCGCACAGATACGCAGTATTTT. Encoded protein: CTSSEHRTDTQYF.

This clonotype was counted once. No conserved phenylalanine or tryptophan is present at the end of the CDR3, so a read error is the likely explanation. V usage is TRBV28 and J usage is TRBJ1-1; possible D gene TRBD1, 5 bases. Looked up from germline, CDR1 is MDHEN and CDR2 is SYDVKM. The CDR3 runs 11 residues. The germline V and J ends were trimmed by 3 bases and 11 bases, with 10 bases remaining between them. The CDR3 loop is CASSLLGGAFS. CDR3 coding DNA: TGTGCCAGCAGTTTGTTGGGGGGGGCTTTCTCT.

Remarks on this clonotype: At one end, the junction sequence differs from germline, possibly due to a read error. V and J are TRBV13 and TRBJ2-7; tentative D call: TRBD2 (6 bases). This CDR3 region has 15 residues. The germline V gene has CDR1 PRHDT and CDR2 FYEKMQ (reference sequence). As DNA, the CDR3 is TGTGCCAGCAGCTCGATTAGCGGAACCGTGATTGAGCAGTGCTTC. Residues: CASSSISGTVIEQCF.

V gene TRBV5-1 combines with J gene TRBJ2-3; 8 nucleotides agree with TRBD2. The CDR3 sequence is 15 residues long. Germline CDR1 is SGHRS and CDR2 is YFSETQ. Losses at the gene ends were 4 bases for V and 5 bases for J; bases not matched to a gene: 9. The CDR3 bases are TGCGCCAGCAGCATCCTGCGGGAGGAGGTAGATACGCAGTATTTT. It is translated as CASSILREEVDTQYF.

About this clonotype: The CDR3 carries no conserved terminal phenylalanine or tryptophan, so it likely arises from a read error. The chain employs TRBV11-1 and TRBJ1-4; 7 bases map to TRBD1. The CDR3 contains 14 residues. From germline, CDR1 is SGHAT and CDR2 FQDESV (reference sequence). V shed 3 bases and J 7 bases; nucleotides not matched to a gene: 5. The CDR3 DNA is TGTGCCAGCAGCTTCGGACAGGCGAGTGAAAAACTGTTTTCC. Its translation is CASSFGQASEKLFS.

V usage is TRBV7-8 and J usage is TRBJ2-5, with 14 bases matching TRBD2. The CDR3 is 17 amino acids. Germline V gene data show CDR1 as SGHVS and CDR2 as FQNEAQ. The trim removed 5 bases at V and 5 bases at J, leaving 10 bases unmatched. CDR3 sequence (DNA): TGTGCCAGCAGCCCAGGGACTAGCGGGAGCGGTGGGGAGACCCAGTACTTC. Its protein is CASSPGTSGSGGETQYF. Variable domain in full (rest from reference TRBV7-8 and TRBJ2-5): GAGVSQSPRYKVAKRGQDVALRCDPISGHVSLFWYQQALGQGPEFLTYFQNEAQLDKSGLPSDRFFAERPEGSVSTLKIQRTQQEDSAVYLCASSPGTSGSGGETQYFGPGTRLLVL.

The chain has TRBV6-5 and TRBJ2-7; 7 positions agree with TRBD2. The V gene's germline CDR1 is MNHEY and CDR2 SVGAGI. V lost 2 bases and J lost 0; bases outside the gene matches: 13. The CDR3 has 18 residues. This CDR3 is CASSYRYPSGTSSYEQYF. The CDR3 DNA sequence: TGTGCCAGCAGTTACCGCTACCCCAGCGGGACCAGCTCCTACGAGCAGTACTTC.

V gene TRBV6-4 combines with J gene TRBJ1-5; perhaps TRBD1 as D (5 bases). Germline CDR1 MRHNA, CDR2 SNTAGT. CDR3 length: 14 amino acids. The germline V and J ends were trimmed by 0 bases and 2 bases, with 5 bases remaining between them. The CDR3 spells CASSDSGGNQPQHF. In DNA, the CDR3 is TGTGCCAGCAGTGACTCAGGGGGCAATCAGCCCCAGCATTTT.

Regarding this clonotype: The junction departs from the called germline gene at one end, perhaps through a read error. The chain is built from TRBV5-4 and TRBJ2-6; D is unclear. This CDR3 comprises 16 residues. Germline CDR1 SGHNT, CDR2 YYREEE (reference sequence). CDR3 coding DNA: TGTGCCAGCGGCTTGACCTGGAGCTCTGGGGCCAACGTCCTGACTTTC. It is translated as CASGLTWSSGANVLTF. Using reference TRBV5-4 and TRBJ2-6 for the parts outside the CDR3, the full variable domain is ETGVTQSPTHLIKTRGQQVTLRCSSQSGHNTVSWYQQALGQGPQFIFQYYREEENGRGNFPPRFSGLQFPNYSSELNVNALELDDSALYLCASGLTWSSGANVLTFGAGSRLTVL.

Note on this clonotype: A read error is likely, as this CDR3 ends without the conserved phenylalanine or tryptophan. CDR3 sequence: CASSSILARTETQYS. The CDR3 nucleotides are TGTGCCAGCAGCTCCATACTAGCTCGCACAGAGACACAGTATTCT. V is TRBV11-2 and J is TRBJ2-3, with D perhaps TRBD2 (6 bases). CDR1 is SGHAT, CDR2 FQNNGV, per germline. V gave up 4 bases and J gave up 12 bases, with 23 bases separating them. CDR3 size: 15 residues.

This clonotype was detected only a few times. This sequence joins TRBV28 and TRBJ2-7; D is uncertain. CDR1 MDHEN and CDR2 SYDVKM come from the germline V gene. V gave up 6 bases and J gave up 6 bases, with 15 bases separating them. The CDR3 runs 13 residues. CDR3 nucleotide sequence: TGTGCCAGCAGCTCTCTGGGTAGGATCGAGCAGTACTTC. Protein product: CASSSLGRIEQYF.

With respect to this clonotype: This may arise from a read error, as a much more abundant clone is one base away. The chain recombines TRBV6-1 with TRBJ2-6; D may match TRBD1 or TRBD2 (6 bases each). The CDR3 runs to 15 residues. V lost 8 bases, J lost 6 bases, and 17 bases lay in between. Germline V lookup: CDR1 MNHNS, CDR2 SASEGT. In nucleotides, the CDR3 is TGTGCCAGCGGCATCCGGGGGCCTGAGGCCAACGTCCTGACTTTC. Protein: CASGIRGPEANVLTF.

The CDR3 here is CASSVGGRGSYF. The CDR3 coding sequence is TGTGCCAGCAGTGTCGGCGGGAGAGGGTCGTATTTT. The rearrangement joins TRBV2 to TRBJ2-3; 7 nucleotides line up with TRBD2. From germline, CDR1 is SNHLY and CDR2 FYNNEI. The CDR3 runs to 12 residues. The V and J ends lost 4 bases and 14 bases, in that order; junction bases with no gene match: 9.

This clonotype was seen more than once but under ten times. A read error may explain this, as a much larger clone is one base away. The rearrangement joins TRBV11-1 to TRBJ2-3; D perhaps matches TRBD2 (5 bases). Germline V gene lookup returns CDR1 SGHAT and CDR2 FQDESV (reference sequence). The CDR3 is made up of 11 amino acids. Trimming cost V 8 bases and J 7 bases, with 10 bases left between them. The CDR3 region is CASGSGNTQYF. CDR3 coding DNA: TGTGCCAGCGGCTCCGGGAATACGCAGTATTTT.

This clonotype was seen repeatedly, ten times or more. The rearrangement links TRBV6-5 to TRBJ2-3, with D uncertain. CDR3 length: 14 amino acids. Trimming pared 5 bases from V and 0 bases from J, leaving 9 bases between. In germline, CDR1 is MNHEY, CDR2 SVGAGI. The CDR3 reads CASSRRVSTDTQYF. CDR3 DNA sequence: TGTGCCAGCAGTCGACGCGTTAGCACAGATACGCAGTATTTT.

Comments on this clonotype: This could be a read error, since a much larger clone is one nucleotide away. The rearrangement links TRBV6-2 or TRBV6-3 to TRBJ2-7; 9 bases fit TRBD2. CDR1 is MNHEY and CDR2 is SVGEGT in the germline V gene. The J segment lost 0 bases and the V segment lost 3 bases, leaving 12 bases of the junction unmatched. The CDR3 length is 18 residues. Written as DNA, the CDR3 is TGTGCCAGCAGTTATAATATCCGAACTAGCGGGTACTCCTACGAGCAGTACTTC. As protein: CASSYNIRTSGYSYEQYF.

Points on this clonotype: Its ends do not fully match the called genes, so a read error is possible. CDR3 in DNA: TGTGCCAACAGCTTAGCGGGAGCCTACGAGCAGTACTTC. This sequence encodes CANSLAGAYEQYF. The chain recombines TRBV5-5 with TRBJ2-7; 9 bases are shared with TRBD2. This CDR3 has 13 amino acids. Germline CDR1 SGHKS, CDR2 YYEKEE (reference sequence).

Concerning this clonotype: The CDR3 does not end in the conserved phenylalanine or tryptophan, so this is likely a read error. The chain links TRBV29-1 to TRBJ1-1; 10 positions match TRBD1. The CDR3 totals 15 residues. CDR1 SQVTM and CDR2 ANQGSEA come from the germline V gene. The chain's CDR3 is CSVAGRDRGGTEAFS. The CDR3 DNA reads TGCAGTGTTGCTGGCCGGGACAGGGGTGGCACTGAAGCTTTCTCT.

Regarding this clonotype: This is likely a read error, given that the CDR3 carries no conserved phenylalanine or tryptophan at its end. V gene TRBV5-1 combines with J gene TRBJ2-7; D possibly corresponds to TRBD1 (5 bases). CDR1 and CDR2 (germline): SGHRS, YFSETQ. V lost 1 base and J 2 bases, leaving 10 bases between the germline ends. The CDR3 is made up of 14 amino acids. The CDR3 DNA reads TGCGCCAGCAGCTTGACGAAGGACACCTACGAGCAGTACCTC. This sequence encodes CASSLTKDTYEQYL.

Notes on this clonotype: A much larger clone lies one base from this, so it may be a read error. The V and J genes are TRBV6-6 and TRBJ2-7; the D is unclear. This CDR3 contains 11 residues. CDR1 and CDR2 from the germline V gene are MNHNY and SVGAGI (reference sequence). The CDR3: CASSSYYEEYF. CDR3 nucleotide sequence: TGTGCCAGCAGCAGCTACTACGAGGAGTACTTC.

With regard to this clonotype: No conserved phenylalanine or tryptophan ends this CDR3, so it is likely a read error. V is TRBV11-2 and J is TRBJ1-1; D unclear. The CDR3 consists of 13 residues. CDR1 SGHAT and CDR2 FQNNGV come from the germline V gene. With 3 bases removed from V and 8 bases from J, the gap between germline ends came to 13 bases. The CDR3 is CASSFDLTTEAFL. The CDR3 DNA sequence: TGTGCCAGCAGCTTTGACCTGACCACCGAAGCTTTCCTT.

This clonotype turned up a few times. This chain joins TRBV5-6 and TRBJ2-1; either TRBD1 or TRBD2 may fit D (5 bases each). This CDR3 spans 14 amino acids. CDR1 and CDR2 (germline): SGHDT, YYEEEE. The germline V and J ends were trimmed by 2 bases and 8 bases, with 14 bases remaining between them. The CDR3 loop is CASSLYRGSDEQFF. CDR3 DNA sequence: TGTGCCAGCAGCTTATATAGGGGTAGCGATGAGCAGTTCTTC.

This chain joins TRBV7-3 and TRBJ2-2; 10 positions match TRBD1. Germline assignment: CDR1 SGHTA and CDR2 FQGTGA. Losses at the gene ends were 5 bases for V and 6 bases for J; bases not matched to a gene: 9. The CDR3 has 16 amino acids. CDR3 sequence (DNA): TGTGCCAGCAGCCCCCTCGGACAGGGGGGTTCCGGGGAGCTGTTTTTT. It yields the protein CASSPLGQGGSGELFF. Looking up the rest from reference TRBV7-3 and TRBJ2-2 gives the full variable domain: GAGVSQTPSNKVTEKGKYVELRCDPISGHTALYWYRQSLGQGPEFLIYFQGTGAADDSGLPNDRFFAVRPEGSVSTLKIQRTERGDSAVYLCASSPLGQGGSGELFFGEGSRLTVL.

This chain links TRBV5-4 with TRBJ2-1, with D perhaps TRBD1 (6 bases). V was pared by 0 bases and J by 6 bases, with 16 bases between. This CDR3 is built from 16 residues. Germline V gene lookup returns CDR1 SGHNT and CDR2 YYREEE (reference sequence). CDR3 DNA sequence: TGTGCCAGCAGCTTGGGCGCAGGGGCCGGGCCCAATGAGCAGTTCTTC. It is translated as CASSLGAGAGPNEQFF. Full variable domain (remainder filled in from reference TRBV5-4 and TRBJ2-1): ETGVTQSPTHLIKTRGQQVTLRCSSQSGHNTVSWYQQALGQGPQFIFQYYREEENGRGNFPPRFSGLQFPNYSSELNVNALELDDSALYLCASSLGAGAGPNEQFFGPGTRLTVL.

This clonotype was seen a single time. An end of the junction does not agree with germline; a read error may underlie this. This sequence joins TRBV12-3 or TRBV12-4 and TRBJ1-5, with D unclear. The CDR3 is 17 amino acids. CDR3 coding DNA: TGTGCCAGCAGTATGAGCAGACTCAGAGAGAGCAATCAGCCCCAACATTTT. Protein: CASSMSRLRESNQPQHF.

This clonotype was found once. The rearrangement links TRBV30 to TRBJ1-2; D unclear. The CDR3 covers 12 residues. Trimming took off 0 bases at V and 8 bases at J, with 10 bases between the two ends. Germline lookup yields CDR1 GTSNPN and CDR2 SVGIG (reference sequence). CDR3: CAWSVYVSGYTF. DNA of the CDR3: TGTGCCTGGAGTGTCTACGTTAGCGGCTACACCTTC.

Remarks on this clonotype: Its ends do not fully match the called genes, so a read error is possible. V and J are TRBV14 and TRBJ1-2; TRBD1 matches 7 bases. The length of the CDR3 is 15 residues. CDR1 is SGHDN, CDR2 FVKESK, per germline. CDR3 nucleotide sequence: TGTGCTAGCAGCCGAGCGACAGGGAGGACGGGTGGCTACACCTTC. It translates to CASSRATGRTGGYTF. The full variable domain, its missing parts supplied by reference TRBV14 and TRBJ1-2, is EAGVTQFPSHSVIEKGQTVTLRCDPISGHDNLYWYRRVMGKEIKFLLHFVKESKQDESGMPNNRFLAERTGGTYSTLKVQPAELEDSGVYFCASSRATGRTGGYTFGSGTRLTVV.

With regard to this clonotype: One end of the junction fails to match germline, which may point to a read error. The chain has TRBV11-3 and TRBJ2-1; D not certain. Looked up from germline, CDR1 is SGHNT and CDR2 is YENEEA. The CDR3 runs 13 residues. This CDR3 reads CTSNLGRNNEQFF. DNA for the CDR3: TGTACCAGCAACTTAGGCCGGAACAATGAGCAGTTCTTC.